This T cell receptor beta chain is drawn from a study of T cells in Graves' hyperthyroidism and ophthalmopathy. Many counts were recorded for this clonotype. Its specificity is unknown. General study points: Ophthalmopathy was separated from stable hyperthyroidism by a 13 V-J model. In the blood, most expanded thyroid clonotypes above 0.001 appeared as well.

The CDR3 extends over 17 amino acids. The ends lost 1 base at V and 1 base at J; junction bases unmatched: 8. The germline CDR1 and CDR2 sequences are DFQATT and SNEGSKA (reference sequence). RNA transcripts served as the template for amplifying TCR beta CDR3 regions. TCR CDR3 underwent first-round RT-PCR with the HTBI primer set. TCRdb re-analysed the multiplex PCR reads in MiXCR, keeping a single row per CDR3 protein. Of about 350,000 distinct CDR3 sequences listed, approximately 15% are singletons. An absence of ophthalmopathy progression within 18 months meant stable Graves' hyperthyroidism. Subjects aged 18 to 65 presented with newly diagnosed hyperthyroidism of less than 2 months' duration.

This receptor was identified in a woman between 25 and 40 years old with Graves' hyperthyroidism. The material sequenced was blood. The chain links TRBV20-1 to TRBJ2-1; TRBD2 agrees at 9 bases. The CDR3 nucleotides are TGCAGTGCTAGAGCAGCTAGCGGGAAGAATTCCTACAATGAGCAGTTCTTC. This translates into CSARAASGKNSYNEQFF.